This TCR beta chain stems from a study of early T cells in non-severe SARS-CoV-2 infection. Study in general: With bulk RNA from unsorted whole blood as input, sequencing yielded unpaired chains.

CDR1 is SGHVS, CDR2 FQNEAQ, per germline. V shed 0 bases, J shed 8 bases, and the junction held 12 bases outside the gene matches. The CDR3 sequence is 17 residues long. One entry per CDR3 protein, called by TCRdb with MiXCR from the 5' RACE reads. Of about 77,000 distinct CDR3 sequences in the sample, around 16% were seen once. This clonotype was found many times. Sequenced: whole blood. The sequence was collected from an adult who was a healthcare worker with PCR-confirmed SARS-CoV-2 infection or an uninfected control (not recorded which). The chain has TRBV7-8 and TRBJ2-1, with 8 bases matching TRBD2. CDR3 in DNA: TGTGCCAGCAGCTTAGCGGATTTGGGACTAGTTTTCGATGAGCAGTTCTTC. As protein: CASSLADLGLVFDEQFF.